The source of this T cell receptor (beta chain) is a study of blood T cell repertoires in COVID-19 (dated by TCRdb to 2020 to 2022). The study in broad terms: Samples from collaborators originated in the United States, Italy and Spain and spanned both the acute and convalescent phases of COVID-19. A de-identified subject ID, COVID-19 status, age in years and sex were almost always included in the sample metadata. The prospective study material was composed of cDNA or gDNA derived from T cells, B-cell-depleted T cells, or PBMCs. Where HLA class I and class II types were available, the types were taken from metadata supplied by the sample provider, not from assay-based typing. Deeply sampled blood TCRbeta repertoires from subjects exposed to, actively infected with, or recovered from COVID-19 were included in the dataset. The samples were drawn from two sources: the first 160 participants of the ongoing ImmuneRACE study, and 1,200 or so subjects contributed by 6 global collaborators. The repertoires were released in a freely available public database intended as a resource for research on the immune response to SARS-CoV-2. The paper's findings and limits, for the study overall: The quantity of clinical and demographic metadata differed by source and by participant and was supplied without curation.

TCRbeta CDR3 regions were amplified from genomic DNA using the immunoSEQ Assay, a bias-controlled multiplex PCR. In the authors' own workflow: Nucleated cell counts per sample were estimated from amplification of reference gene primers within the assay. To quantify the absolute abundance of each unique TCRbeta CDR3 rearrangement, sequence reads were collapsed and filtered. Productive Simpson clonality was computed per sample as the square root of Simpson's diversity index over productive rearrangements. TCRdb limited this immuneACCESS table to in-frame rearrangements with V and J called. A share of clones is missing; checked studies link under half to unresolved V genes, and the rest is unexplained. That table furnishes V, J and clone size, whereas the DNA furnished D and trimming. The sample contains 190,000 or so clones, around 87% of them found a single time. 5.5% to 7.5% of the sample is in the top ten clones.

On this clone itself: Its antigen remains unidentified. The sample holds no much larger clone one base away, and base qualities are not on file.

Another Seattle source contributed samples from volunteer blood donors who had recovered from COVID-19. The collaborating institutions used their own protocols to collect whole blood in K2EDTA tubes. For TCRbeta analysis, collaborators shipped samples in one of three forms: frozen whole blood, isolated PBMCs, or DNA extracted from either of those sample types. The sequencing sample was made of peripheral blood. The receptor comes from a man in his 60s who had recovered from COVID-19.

The DNA is TGCGCCAGCAGCGTTAACAGCCATGGCTACACCTTC. It encodes CASSVNSHGYTF. The sequence links TRBV5-1 to TRBJ1-2, with an unclear D gene assignment. Relative to germline, V is 4 bases shorter and J is 6 bases shorter, with 10 bases between their ends. The CDR3 runs 12 residues from the cysteine to the phenylalanine. Solely the CDR3 DNA is kept, with 36 bases framed from the first base. Reading the germline V gene gives CDR1 SGHRS and CDR2 YFSETQ.